The rows below give T cell receptor beta chains drawn from one sample of a study of OX40 agonist ivuxolimab in advanced cancers. This table comes from immunoSEQ multiplex PCR, and its TCRdb copy is limited to in-frame clones, with some not included. The sample has roughly 60,000 clones; over 75% are singletons. Sequencing was performed on CD4+ or CD8+ T cells sorted from blood, taken in a trial of the OX40 agonist ivuxolimab. These receptors were taken from an adult with an advanced solid tumor such as melanoma, head and neck, liver or kidney cancer. The CDR3 runs from the conserved cysteine through the conserved F or W. Fields, in order: clone size, D gene, V gene, J gene, CDR3 protein, CDR3 DNA. D genes are given only for firm matches. Clone size is not always given. Where it is, it says once, few, many or a class for expanded clones.

.	TRBD2	TRBV6-1	TRBJ2-7	CASSEAIAGSSYEQYF	TGTGCCAGCAGTGAAGCGATAGCGGGGAGCTCCTACGAGCAGTACTTC
.	.	TRBV29-1	TRBJ2-7	CSVGIGGRGEQYF	TGCAGCGTTGGGATTGGGGGGCGCGGCGAGCAGTACTTC
.	.	TRBV9	TRBJ2-7	CASSVGEGVTYEQYF	TGTGCCAGCAGCGTAGGGGAGGGGGTTACCTACGAGCAGTACTTC
.	.	TRBV15	TRBJ2-7	CATSKERSPATYEQYF	TGTGCCACCAGCAAAGAACGGAGTCCGGCTACCTACGAGCAGTACTTC
.	.	TRBV15	TRBJ2-7	CATSRAALGEQYF	TGTGCCACCAGCAGGGCAGCCCTGGGGGAGCAGTACTTC
.	TRBD2	TRBV11-2	TRBJ2-7	CASSFSGGAGYEQYF	TGTGCCAGCAGCTTTAGCGGGGGGGCCGGGTACGAGCAGTACTTC
.	.	TRBV4-1	TRBJ1-3	CASSQDQGLSGNTIYF	TGCGCCAGCAGCCAAGATCAAGGTCTCTCTGGAAACACCATATATTTT
.	.	TRBV5-1	TRBJ2-5	CASSYGIRETQYF	TGCGCCAGCAGCTACGGCATCCGAGAGACCCAGTACTTC
.	.	TRBV5-4	TRBJ1-2	CASSQVGRNGYTF	TGTGCCAGCAGCCAAGTGGGGAGGAATGGCTACACCTTC
.	.	TRBV2	TRBJ1-4	CAGRQTANEKLFF	TGTGCCGGCCGTCAGACCGCTAATGAAAAACTGTTTTTT
.	.	TRBV7-9	TRBJ1-5	CASSNGYQPQHF	TGTGCCAGCAGTAATGGGTATCAGCCCCAGCATTTT
.	.	TRBV10-3	TRBJ2-1	CAIEAETNNEQFF	TGTGCCATCGAGGCAGAGACCAACAATGAGCAGTTCTTC
.	.	TRBV5-5	TRBJ1-3	CASGLSGGNTIYF	TGTGCCAGCGGCCTGAGTGGAGGAAACACCATATATTTT
medium-sized	TRBD1	TRBV19	TRBJ1-2	CASSIGQVYGYTF	TGTGCCAGTAGTATTGGACAGGTCTATGGCTACACCTTC
few	.	TRBV15	TRBJ2-5	CATSARVAETQYF	TGTGCCACCAGCGCCCGGGTTGCAGAGACCCAGTACTTC